The clone carrying this T cell receptor (beta chain) was observed many times. No antigen is known for it. Hyperthyroidism had been newly diagnosed in patients aged 18 to 65, and its duration was under 2 months. It was uncontrolled infection, other autoimmune disease, pregnancy or lactation that excluded patients. This sample is part of a study of T cells in Graves' hyperthyroidism and ophthalmopathy. Broader study findings: Ophthalmopathy, which appeared later, was predicted by the model a median 6.5 months before onset. Among thyroid clonotypes expanded above 0.001, most also appeared in blood.

V shed 6 bases, J shed 4 bases, and the junction held 11 bases outside the gene matches. The CDR3 spans 15 residues. Germline V gene data show CDR1 as DFQATT and CDR2 as SNEGSKA (reference sequence). Authors of the study amplified TCR beta CDR3 regions from RNA transcripts. Using the HTBI primer set, a first-round RT-PCR was run on the TCR CDR3. One entry per CDR3 protein results from TCRdb running MiXCR on the multiplex PCR reads. The sample has fewer than 600,000 distinct CDR3 sequences; approximately 14% are singletons. Sequencing input: blood. The V and J genes are TRBV20-1 and TRBJ1-5, with TRBD1 matching over 8 bases. The TCR comes from a woman aged 18 to 35 with Graves' hyperthyroidism. The CDR3 nucleotides read TGCAGTGCCCTTCGTCCCGGGACAGGAAATCAGCCCCAGCATTTT. It translates to CSALRPGTGNQPQHF.